These T cell receptor beta chains were read from a single sample in a study of cytomegalovirus exposure and HLA in healthy donors. Profiled with immunoSEQ multiplex PCR; TCRdb holds only in-frame clones, not every one. The sample has some 200,000 clones, roughly 88% seen once. The sample comprised PBMCs. The receptors derive from a woman in her 30s in good health and CMV-seropositive. Both conserved end residues are part of each CDR3. The D gene is left open where the match is weak. Where a row states a size, it is once, few, many or the class of an expanded clone; other rows omit it.

CDR3	DNA	size	J	V	D
CASSLGRLAGGEQYF	TGTGCCAGCAGCTTGGGCCGACTAGCGGGAGGCGAGCAGTACTTC	NA	TRBJ2-7	TRBV5-4	TRBD2
CASVGEHVSYEQYF	TGTGCCAGCGTCGGGGAACATGTCTCCTACGAGCAGTACTTC	NA	TRBJ2-7	TRBV2	NA
CASSYRAPGSTDTQYF	TGTGCCAGCAGTTACAGGGCCCCGGGGAGCACAGATACGCAGTATTTT	once	TRBJ2-3	TRBV6-5	NA
CASSWGLAGAFDEQFF	TGTGCCAGCAGCTGGGGACTAGCGGGAGCTTTCGATGAGCAGTTCTTC	NA	TRBJ2-1	TRBV7-9	TRBD2
CTSTQGDGSAPSTDTQYF	TGCACCAGCACCCAGGGTGATGGGTCAGCGCCTAGCACAGATACGCAGTATTTT	once	TRBJ2-3	TRBV1	NA
CSVSKGSHSDTQYF	TGCAGCGTTTCTAAGGGGTCTCACTCAGATACGCAGTATTTT	NA	TRBJ2-3	TRBV29-1	NA
CSADPGGGGYTF	TGCAGCGCCGACCCAGGGGGCGGGGGCTACACCTTC	few	TRBJ1-2	TRBV29-1	TRBD1
CASSEGDRDDKEAFF	TGTGCCAGCAGTGAAGGGGACAGGGACGACAAAGAAGCTTTCTTT	few	TRBJ1-1	TRBV6-1	TRBD1
CAWSVGGSGNIQYF	TGTGCCTGGAGTGTAGGTGGCAGCGGGAACATTCAGTACTTC	few	TRBJ2-4	TRBV30	NA
CSASWEYEQYF	TGCAGTGCTAGTTGGGAGTACGAGCAGTACTTC	NA	TRBJ2-7	TRBV20-1	NA
CASSSNSYNEQFF	TGTGCCAGCAGCTCCAACTCCTACAATGAGCAGTTCTTC	NA	TRBJ2-1	TRBV5-4	NA
CSVDNLGTSGTGELFF	TGCAGCGTTGATAATTTAGGGACTAGCGGCACCGGGGAGCTGTTTTTT	NA	TRBJ2-2	TRBV29-1	TRBD2
CASSPADRQYEQYF	TGTGCCAGCAGTCCCGCAGACAGGCAATACGAGCAGTACTTC	NA	TRBJ2-7	TRBV28	NA
CASSSLTDTQYF	TGTGCCAGCAGCTCCCTGACAGATACGCAGTATTTT	NA	TRBJ2-3	TRBV9	NA
CASSPQREATYEQYF	TGCGCCAGCAGCCCCCAGCGGGAGGCCACCTACGAGCAGTACTTC	once	TRBJ2-7	TRBV5-1	TRBD2
CSAGIGAEAFF	TGCAGCGCGGGGATCGGGGCTGAAGCTTTCTTT	NA	TRBJ1-1	TRBV20-1	NA